These 30 T cell receptor beta chains came from one sample sequenced in a study of blood T cell repertoires in COVID-19. Some clones are missing from TCRdb's copy, which holds only in-frame ones; the method was immunoSEQ multiplex PCR. Here the sample spans under 250,000 clones, over 75% being singletons. The sample consisted of PBMCs or T cells enriched from blood (not recorded which). The receptors shown here come from a young man with acute COVID-19.

The rearrangement joins TRBV7-9 to TRBJ1-6, with D possibly TRBD1 on 6 matching bases. V was pared by 6 bases and J by 4 bases, with 16 bases between. CDR1 and CDR2 (germline): SEHNR, FQNEAQ (reference sequence). The CDR3 has 16 amino acids. CDR3 sequence reads: CASSFGGGIYNSPLHF. The CDR3 bases are TGTGCCAGCAGTTTTGGGGGCGGAATTTATAATTCACCCCTCCACTTT.

V gene TRBV28 combines with J gene TRBJ1-1; TRBD1 is a possible D gene (5 bases). In germline, CDR1 is MDHEN, CDR2 SYDVKM. V gave up 4 bases and J gave up 4 bases, with 7 bases separating them. The CDR3 is made up of 12 amino acids. The CDR3 sequence is CASSSGGTEAFF. The CDR3 bases are TGTGCCAGCAGTTCGGGGGGCACTGAAGCTTTCTTT. The full variable domain, completed using reference TRBV28 and TRBJ1-1, is DVKVTQSSRYLVKRTGEKVFLECVQDMDHENMFWYRQDPGLGLRLIYFSYDVKMKEKGDIPEGYSVSREKKERFSLILESASTNQTSMYLCASSSGGTEAFFGQGTRLTVV.

The CDR3 nucleotides are TGTGCCAGCAGTTTATTACAGGGGGCTGGGGGTGAAGCTTTCTTT. Its protein is CASSLLQGAGGEAFF. V usage is TRBV28 and J usage is TRBJ1-1, with 9 positions matching TRBD1. The CDR3 has 15 amino acids. The junction had 7 bases not matched to a gene; V was cut back by 1 base and J by 7 bases. Germline-derived CDR1 and CDR2 are MDHEN and SYDVKM.

This chain links TRBV6-1 with TRBJ1-5; D perhaps matches TRBD1 (5 bases). Trimming took 4 bases from V and 3 from J, leaving 16 bases between them. CDR1 is MNHNS and CDR2 is SASEGT in the germline V gene. This CDR3 region has 16 residues. The CDR3 is CASSVLQGNFNQPQHF. Written as DNA, the CDR3 is TGTGCCAGCAGTGTACTCCAGGGAAATTTCAATCAGCCCCAGCATTTT.

The rearrangement uses TRBV5-1 and TRBJ1-5, with 8 positions matching TRBD1. The CDR3 has 14 residues. J gave up 4 bases and V 0 bases, and 0 bases lay outside the gene matches. CDR1 SGHRS and CDR2 YFSETQ come from the germline V gene. The CDR3 protein is CASSLDRGNQPQHF. The CDR3 DNA sequence: TGCGCCAGCAGCTTGGACAGGGGGAATCAGCCCCAGCATTTT.

The chain is built from TRBV27 and TRBJ1-5; the D is unclear. The CDR3 spans 16 residues. Per the germline V gene, CDR1 is MNHEY and CDR2 is SMNVEV (reference sequence). The ends were cut back, 3 bases at V and 2 bases at J, with 14 bases in the middle. The CDR3 reads CASSFFPRGGNQPQHF. Written as DNA, the CDR3 is TGTGCCAGCAGTTTCTTTCCGCGGGGTGGCAATCAGCCCCAGCATTTT.

This rearrangement joins TRBV19 to TRBJ2-3; 11 bases fit TRBD1. Trimming removed 4 bases from V and 2 bases from J; junction bases left unmatched: 8. Germline V lookup: CDR1 LNHDA, CDR2 SQIVND (reference sequence). The CDR3 extends over 17 amino acids. CDR3 amino acids: CASSTRTGGSNTDTQYF. The CDR3 bases are TGTGCCAGTAGTACCAGGACAGGGGGCTCGAACACAGATACGCAGTATTTT.

The chain combines TRBV9 with TRBJ1-1; 9 bases map to TRBD1. V shed 4 bases, J shed 3 bases, and the junction held 7 bases outside the gene matches. Germline V gene data show CDR1 as SGDLS and CDR2 as YYNGEE. The CDR3 sequence is 15 residues long. CDR3 DNA: TGTGCCAGCAGCTCTAGACAGGGGGTATACACTGAAGCTTTCTTT. It is translated as CASSSRQGVYTEAFF.

The chain recombines TRBV12-5 with TRBJ2-5; perhaps TRBD2 as D (5 bases). Trimming stripped 6 bases from V and 4 bases from J, with 12 bases between. The germline V gene has CDR1 LGHNT and CDR2 FRNRAP. The CDR3 totals 13 residues. The CDR3 sequence: CASGFGVGETQYF. The CDR3 DNA reads TGTGCTAGTGGATTCGGGGTGGGAGAGACCCAGTACTTC.

The rearrangement uses TRBV6-1 and TRBJ2-7, with TRBD1 matching over 11 bases. CDR3 length equals 17 residues. With 0 bases clipped from V and 4 bases from J, the junction kept 8 bases outside the gene matches. CDR1 is MNHNS and CDR2 is SASEGT in the germline V gene. CDR3 sequence reads: CASSEAAHRDRGYEQYF. In nucleotides, the CDR3 is TGTGCCAGCAGTGAAGCGGCCCACCGGGACAGGGGGTACGAGCAGTACTTC.

The chain has TRBV5-4 and TRBJ2-3; 10 bases align to TRBD2. The CDR3 runs to 15 residues. V gave up 4 bases and J gave up 6 bases; unmatched junction bases: 8. The germline V gene has CDR1 SGHNT and CDR2 YYREEE (reference sequence). The CDR3 DNA follows: TGTGCCAGCAGCCGCAGAAGCGGGGGGGTGGATACGCAGTATTTT. Translating it yields CASSRRSGGVDTQYF.

V is TRBV5-1 and J is TRBJ2-1, with 9 positions matching TRBD2. The junction had 19 bases not matched to a gene; V was cut back by 4 bases and J by 14 bases. The germline V gene encodes CDR1 SGHRS and CDR2 YFSETQ. This CDR3 spans 16 amino acids. The CDR3 here is CASSGTAGGHTSREFF. As DNA, the CDR3 is TGCGCCAGCAGCGGAACAGCGGGGGGCCACACCTCGCGAGAGTTCTTC.

V and J are TRBV12-3 or TRBV12-4 and TRBJ1-2; TRBD1 matches at 8 bases. There are 13 residues in the CDR3. Unmatched junction bases numbered 1, after V lost 1 base and J lost 6 bases. CDR3 in amino acids: CASSLGTGNGYTF. The DNA of the CDR3 is TGTGCCAGCAGTTTAGGGACAGGGAATGGCTACACCTTC.

CDR3 amino acids: CASGVEGASNQPQHF. Written as DNA, the CDR3 is TGTGCCAGCGGGGTGGAGGGGGCCAGCAATCAGCCCCAGCATTTT. The V gene is TRBV2, the J gene TRBJ1-5; 7 positions agree with TRBD1. In germline, CDR1 is SNHLY, CDR2 FYNNEI. The CDR3 sequence is 15 residues long. Losses at the gene ends were 8 bases for V and 1 base for J; bases not matched to a gene: 8.

The rearrangement uses TRBV19 and TRBJ1-1; D uncertain. Germline V gene sequence: CDR1 LNHDA, CDR2 SQIVND (reference sequence). V was pared by 3 bases and J by 1 base, with 6 bases between. CDR3 length equals 13 residues. The CDR3 DNA reads TGTGCCAGTAGTATCGGTAGGAACACTGAAGCTTTCTTT. This encodes CASSIGRNTEAFF. Combining the CDR3 with reference TRBV19 and TRBJ1-1 gives the whole variable domain DGGITQSPKYLFRKEGQNVTLSCEQNLNHDAMYWYRQDPGQGLRLIYYSQIVNDFQKGDIAEGYSVSREKKESFPLTVTSAQKNPTAFYLCASSIGRNTEAFFGQGTRLTVV.

A remark on this clone: No DNA is shown, since the ends of the CDR3 on it are uncertain; the CDR3 is the one TCRdb lists. The chain joins TRBV19 to TRBJ1-4; no DNA check was done on the table's D call, TRBD1. The CDR3 has 14 residues if both end residues are counted. CDR1 LNHDA and CDR2 SQIVND come from the germline V gene (reference sequence). The CDR3 sequence: CASTSVGGTGKLFF.

The chain's CDR3 is CASSFTVQETQYF. In DNA form, the CDR3 reads TGTGCCAGCAGCTTCACAGTGCAAGAGACCCAGTACTTC. The chain employs TRBV7-7 and TRBJ2-5; D gene uncertain. Germline-derived CDR1 and CDR2 are SSHAT and FNYEAQ (reference sequence). The CDR3 is made up of 13 amino acids. Between the trimmed V and J ends, which lost 3 bases and 2 bases, there was a span of 7 bases.

This chain uses TRBV28 with TRBJ1-1, with TRBD1 as a possible D gene (6 bases). Germline V gives CDR1 MDHEN, CDR2 SYDVKM. The CDR3 is made up of 15 amino acids. Trimming left V 2 bases short and J 0 bases short, with 10 bases between. The DNA of the CDR3 is TGTGCCAGCAGTTTACGACAGGAGATGAACACTGAAGCTTTCTTT. This codes for CASSLRQEMNTEAFF.

The chain carries TRBV5-4 and TRBJ1-1; TRBD1 agrees at 9 bases. The germline V gene encodes CDR1 SGHNT and CDR2 YYREEE (reference sequence). The CDR3 sequence is 14 residues long. V lost 7 bases, J lost 8 bases, and 12 bases stayed unmatched. The CDR3 nucleotides read TGTGCCAGCTGCACGGACAGGGGAAAGGTGGAAGCTTTCTTT. Amino acid sequence: CASCTDRGKVEAFF. The complete variable domain, with remaining parts taken from reference TRBV5-4 and TRBJ1-1, reads ETGVTQSPTHLIKTRGQQVTLRCSSQSGHNTVSWYQQALGQGPQFIFQYYREEENGRGNFPPRFSGLQFPNYSSELNVNALELDDSALYLCASCTDRGKVEAFFGQGTRLTVV.

J is TRBJ1-2 and V is TRBV6-4; TRBD1 matches at 8 bases. Germline CDR1 reads MRHNA; CDR2 reads SNTAGT. The V segment lost 2 bases and the J segment 7 bases; nucleotides outside the gene matches: 3. The length of the CDR3 is 13 residues. The CDR3 loop is CASSDQGAGGYTF. The CDR3 DNA reads as TGTGCCAGCAGTGACCAGGGGGCGGGTGGCTACACCTTC.

Of note for this clone: Other DNA variants within this sample encode the same CDR3. The chain is built from TRBV19 and TRBJ1-6, with 7 bases lining up with TRBD1. Germline CDR1 LNHDA, CDR2 SQIVND (reference sequence). After removal of 6 bases from V and 10 bases from J, the junction contained 6 bases not matched to a gene. This CDR3 contains 13 residues. CDR3 nucleotides: TGTGCCAGTAGCCTCCCACAGGGGTCACCCCTCCACTTT. Encoded protein: CASSLPQGSPLHF.

The rearrangement joins TRBV12-5 to TRBJ2-2; weak D call: TRBD1 (6 bases). The germline CDR1 and CDR2 sequences are LGHNT and FRNRAP. The CDR3 extends over 13 amino acids. Trimming cost V 4 bases and J 5 bases, with 8 bases left between them. DNA of the CDR3: TGTGCTAGTGGTTCCGGACAGACCGGGGAGCTGTTTTTT. Protein product: CASGSGQTGELFF.

The chain uses TRBV29-1 and TRBJ2-5, with D possibly being TRBD1 (7 bases). V lost 7 bases, J lost 5 bases, and 20 bases lay in between. The germline V gene encodes CDR1 SQVTM and CDR2 ANQGSEA. The CDR3 has 14 amino acids. The CDR3 DNA is TGCAGCGGGAAAAAGAACAGGGGAGGCGAGACCCAGTACTTC. This gives the protein CSGKKNRGGETQYF.

The chain joins TRBV12-3 or TRBV12-4 to TRBJ1-2; D perhaps matches TRBD1 (5 bases). The length of the CDR3 is 11 residues. Trimming shortened V by 3 bases and J by 8 bases, and 7 bases separated the two germline ends. DNA for the CDR3: TGTGCCAGCAGTTTGGACAACGGCTACACCTTC. It is translated as CASSLDNGYTF.

This chain uses TRBV19 with TRBJ2-5; 7 positions agree with TRBD2. CDR3 length equals 15 residues. CDR1 is LNHDA and CDR2 is SQIVND in the germline V gene (reference sequence). J lost 1 base, V lost 6 bases, and 8 bases had no gene match. The CDR3: CASRELGGFQETQYF. In nucleotides, the CDR3 is TGTGCCAGTAGGGAGTTGGGAGGGTTCCAAGAGACCCAGTACTTC.

A single count supports this clone. The gene calls are TRBV3-1 (or the pseudogene TRBV3-2) and TRBJ2-3; 7 bases line up with TRBD2. V dropped 0 bases and J dropped 3; count of bases not matched to a gene: 3. The CDR3 runs to 15 residues. The germline CDR1 and CDR2 sequences are LGHDT and YNNKEL (reference sequence). The CDR3 sequence is CASSQEAGDTDTQYF. CDR3 nucleotide sequence: TGTGCCAGCAGCCAAGAGGCGGGGGATACAGATACGCAGTATTTT.

V and J are TRBV7-2 and TRBJ1-2, with D possibly matching TRBD1 (5 bases). CDR3 length equals 15 residues. Germline V gene lookup returns CDR1 SGHTA and CDR2 FQGNSA. V dropped 4 bases and J dropped 3 bases, with 15 bases sitting between them. The CDR3 region is CASSSLDSQYYGYTF. The CDR3 nucleotides read TGTGCCAGCAGCTCCTTAGACAGTCAATACTATGGCTACACCTTC.

The rearrangement uses TRBV9 and TRBJ2-3; D might be TRBD1 (6 bases). Germline CDR1 and CDR2: SGDLS and YYNGEE. The CDR3 loop spans 15 amino acids. Trimming stripped 2 bases from V and 2 bases from J, with 12 bases between. CDR3 nucleotides: TGTGCCAGCAGCGTGAGAGGGGGAATCACAGATACGCAGTATTTT. Protein product: CASSVRGGITDTQYF.

CDR3 DNA sequence: TGTGCCAGCAGCCCGGGGAACTCAGATACGCAGTATTTT. Residues: CASSPGNSDTQYF. The chain combines TRBV7-3 with TRBJ2-3; D might be TRBD2 (5 bases). The germline V gene has CDR1 SGHTA and CDR2 FQGTGA. This CDR3 has 13 residues. V was pared by 5 bases and J by 4 bases, with 10 bases between.

The rearrangement joins TRBV5-1 to TRBJ2-7; 8 bases are a match to TRBD1. The length of the CDR3 is 15 residues. The V gene end was trimmed by 4 bases and the J gene end by 1 base; junction bases not matched to a gene: 7. The germline gives CDR1 SGHRS, CDR2 YFSETQ. The chain's CDR3 is CASSPQGAGSYEQYF. The CDR3 nucleotides are TGCGCCAGCAGCCCTCAGGGGGCAGGATCCTACGAGCAGTACTTC.